The clone carrying this T cell receptor (beta chain) was picked up a small number of times. A J-beta primer mix and a sample-barcoded 5' primer were used in a second PCR of roughly 7 to 12 cycles. TCRdb passed the 5' RACE reads through MiXCR, listing each CDR3 protein once. The sample consists of around 600,000 distinct CDR3 sequences, around half of them appearing once. The data stem from a study of blood T cells in healthy people across ages. The sample taken for sequencing was blood. The TCR originated in a man at least 80 years old in good health.

Written as DNA, the CDR3 is TGTGCCAGCAGCCCCCTCGAGCGGGCGAGAAGGGATACGCAGTATTTT. The encoded protein is CASSPLERARRDTQYF. The chain employs TRBV7-3 and TRBJ2-3; D is possibly TRBD2 (6 bases). Germline assignment: CDR1 SGHTA and CDR2 FQGTGA. The CDR3 has 16 amino acids. V dropped 5 bases and J dropped 6 bases, with 21 bases sitting between them. Full variable domain (missing parts from reference TRBV7-3 and TRBJ2-3): GAGVSQTPSNKVTEKGKYVELRCDPISGHTALYWYRQSLGQGPEFLIYFQGTGAADDSGLPNDRFFAVRPEGSVSTLKIQRTERGDSAVYLCASSPLERARRDTQYFGPGTRLTVL.